This T cell receptor beta chain was sequenced during a study of shared clonotypes between healthy human individuals. Study summary: Three men and a couple of women, aged 18 to 49, were donors. Study outcomes and limitations: All-four-donor shared clonotypes had higher generation probabilities than non-shared clonotypes did.

This CDR3 has 16 residues. Trimming removed 9 bases at V and 1 base at J, with 19 bases between. Germline assignment: CDR1 LNHDA and CDR2 SQIVND (reference sequence). The assay was immunoSEQ multiplex PCR, and TCRdb's table has in-frame clones only and misses some. The repertoire has 1.4 million to 1.5 million clones, 95% to 97% of them found once; the top ten carry about 1%. Concerning this clone: Antigen unknown.

All donors qualified as healthy HIV-negative adults and had experienced no recent acute infections or vaccinations. Every donor, a Caucasian adult, lived in Nashville, Tennessee. This clonotype originated in a man aged 30 to 39 in good health. What was sequenced was naive CD4+ T cells sorted from blood. As for subset: CD45RA+ positively selected. The J gene is TRBJ2-4, the V gene TRBV19; D is uncertain. In nucleotides, the CDR3 is TGTGCCAGCGCTCTTGAGCGCCGTGATGCCAAAAACATTCAGTACTTC. Its protein product is CASALERRDAKNIQYF.